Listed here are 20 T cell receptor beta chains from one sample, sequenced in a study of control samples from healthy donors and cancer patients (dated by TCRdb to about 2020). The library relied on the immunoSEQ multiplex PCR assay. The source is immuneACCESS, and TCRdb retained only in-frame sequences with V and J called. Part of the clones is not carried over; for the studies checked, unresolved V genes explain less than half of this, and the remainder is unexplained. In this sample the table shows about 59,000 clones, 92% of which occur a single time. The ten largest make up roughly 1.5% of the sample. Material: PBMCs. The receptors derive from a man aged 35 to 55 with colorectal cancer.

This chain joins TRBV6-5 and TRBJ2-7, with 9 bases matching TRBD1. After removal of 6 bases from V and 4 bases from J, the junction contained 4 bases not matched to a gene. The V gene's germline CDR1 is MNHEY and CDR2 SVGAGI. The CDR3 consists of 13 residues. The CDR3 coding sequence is TGTGCCAGCAGGGGACAGGGTTTTTACGAGCAGTACTTC. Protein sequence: CASRGQGFYEQYF.

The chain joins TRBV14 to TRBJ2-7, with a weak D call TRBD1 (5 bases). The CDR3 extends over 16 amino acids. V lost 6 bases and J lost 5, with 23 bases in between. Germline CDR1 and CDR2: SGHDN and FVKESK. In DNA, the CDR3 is TGTGCCAGCAGTCTGCGGCAGGGCCTTACATCAGACGAGCAGTACTTC. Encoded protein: CASSLRQGLTSDEQYF.

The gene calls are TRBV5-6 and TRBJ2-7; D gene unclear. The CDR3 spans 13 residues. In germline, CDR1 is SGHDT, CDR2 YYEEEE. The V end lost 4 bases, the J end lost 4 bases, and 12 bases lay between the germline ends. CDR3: CASSRQSGYEQYF. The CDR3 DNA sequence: TGTGCCAGCAGCCGGCAGTCTGGGTACGAGCAGTACTTC.

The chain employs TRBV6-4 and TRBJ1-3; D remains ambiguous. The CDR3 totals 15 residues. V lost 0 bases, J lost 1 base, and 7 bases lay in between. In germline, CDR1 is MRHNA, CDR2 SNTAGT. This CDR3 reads CASSDSPGSGNTIYF. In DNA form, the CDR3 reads TGTGCCAGCAGTGACTCCCCCGGGTCTGGAAACACCATATATTTT.

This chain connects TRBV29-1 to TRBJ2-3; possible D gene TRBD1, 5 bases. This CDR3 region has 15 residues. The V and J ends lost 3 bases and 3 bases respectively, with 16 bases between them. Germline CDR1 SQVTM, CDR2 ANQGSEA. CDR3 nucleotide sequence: TGCAGCGTTGACGAGGACATAATTAGTACAGATACGCAGTATTTT. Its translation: CSVDEDIISTDTQYF.

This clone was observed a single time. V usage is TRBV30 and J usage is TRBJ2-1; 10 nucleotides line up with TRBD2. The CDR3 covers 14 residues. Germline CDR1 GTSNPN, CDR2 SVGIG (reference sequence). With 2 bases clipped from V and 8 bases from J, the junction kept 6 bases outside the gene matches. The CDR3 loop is CAWSKSGGAYEQFF. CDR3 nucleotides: TGTGCCTGGAGTAAAAGCGGGGGGGCCTATGAGCAGTTCTTC.

CDR3 in amino acids: CASSLGVPQFF. The DNA of the CDR3 is TGTGCCAGCAGCTTAGGGGTCCCACAGTTCTTC. The rearrangement uses TRBV5-6 and TRBJ2-1, with a possible D match to TRBD1 (5 bases). Germline CDR1 is SGHDT and CDR2 is YYEEEE. The CDR3 loop spans 11 amino acids. Trimming cost V 2 bases and J 13 bases, with 10 bases left between them.

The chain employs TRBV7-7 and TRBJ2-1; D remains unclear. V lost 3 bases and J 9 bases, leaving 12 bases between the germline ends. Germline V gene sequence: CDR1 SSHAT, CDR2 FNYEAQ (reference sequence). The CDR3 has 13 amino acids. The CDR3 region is CASSFSPPGEQFF. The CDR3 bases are TGTGCCAGCAGCTTCTCCCCTCCGGGTGAGCAGTTCTTC.

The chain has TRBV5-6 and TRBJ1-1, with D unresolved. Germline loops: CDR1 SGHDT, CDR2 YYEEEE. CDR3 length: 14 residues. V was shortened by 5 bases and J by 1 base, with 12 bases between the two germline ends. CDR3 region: CASRFITSNTEAFF. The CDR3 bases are TGTGCCAGCAGATTCATTACATCGAACACTGAAGCTTTCTTT. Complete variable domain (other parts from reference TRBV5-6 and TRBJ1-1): DAGVTQSPTHLIKTRGQQVTLRCSPKSGHDTVSWYQQALGQGPQFIFQYYEEEERQRGNFPDRFSGHQFPNYSSELNVNALLLGDSALYLCASRFITSNTEAFFGQGTRLTVV.

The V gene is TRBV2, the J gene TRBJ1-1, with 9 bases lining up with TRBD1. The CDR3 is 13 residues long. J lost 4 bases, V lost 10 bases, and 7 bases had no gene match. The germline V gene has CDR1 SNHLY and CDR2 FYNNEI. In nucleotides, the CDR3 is TGTGCCACCTCGACGGACAGGGGCACTGAAGCTTTCTTT. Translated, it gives CATSTDRGTEAFF.

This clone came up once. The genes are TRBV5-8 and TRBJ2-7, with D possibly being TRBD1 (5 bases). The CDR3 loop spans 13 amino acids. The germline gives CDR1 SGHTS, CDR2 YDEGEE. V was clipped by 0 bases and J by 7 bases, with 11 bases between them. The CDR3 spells CASSLGRSGEQYF. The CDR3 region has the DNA TGTGCCAGCAGCTTGGGCCGATCAGGGGAGCAGTACTTC.

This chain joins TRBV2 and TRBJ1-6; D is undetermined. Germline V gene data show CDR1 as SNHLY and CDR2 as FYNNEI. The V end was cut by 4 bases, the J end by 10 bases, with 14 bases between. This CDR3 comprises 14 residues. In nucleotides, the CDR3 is TGTGCCAGCAGTGGCGGAGGTTTGGGGTCACCCCTCCACTTT. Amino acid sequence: CASSGGGLGSPLHF.

The CDR3 loop is CASVWASGGNEQFF. CDR3 coding DNA: TGCGCCAGCGTATGGGCTAGCGGGGGCAATGAGCAGTTCTTC. The chain recombines TRBV5-1 with TRBJ2-1; 10 bases fit TRBD2. The germline CDR1 and CDR2 sequences are SGHRS and YFSETQ. Germline trimming cut 7 bases from V and 6 bases from J; bases unmatched to any gene: 7. The CDR3 covers 14 residues.

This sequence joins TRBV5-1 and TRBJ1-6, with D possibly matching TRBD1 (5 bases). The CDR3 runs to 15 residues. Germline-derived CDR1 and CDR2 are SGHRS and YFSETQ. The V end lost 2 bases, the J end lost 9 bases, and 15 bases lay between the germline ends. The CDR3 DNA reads TGCGCCAGCAGCTTCCGGGACGGTGGGTTTTCACCCCTCCACTTT. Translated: CASSFRDGGFSPLHF.

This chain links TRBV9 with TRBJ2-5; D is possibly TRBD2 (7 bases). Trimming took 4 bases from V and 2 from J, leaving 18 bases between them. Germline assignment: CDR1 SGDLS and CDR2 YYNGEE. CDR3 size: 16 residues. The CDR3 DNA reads TGTGCCAGCAGCCCCCCCTGGGCGGGGGCACAAGAGACCCAGTACTTC. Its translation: CASSPPWAGAQETQYF.

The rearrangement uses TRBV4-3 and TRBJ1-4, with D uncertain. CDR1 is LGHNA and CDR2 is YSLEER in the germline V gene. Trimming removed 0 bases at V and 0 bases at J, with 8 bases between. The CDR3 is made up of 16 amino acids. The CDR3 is CASSQDATPTNEKLFF. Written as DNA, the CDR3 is TGCGCCAGCAGCCAAGATGCCACACCAACTAATGAAAAACTGTTTTTT.

The CDR3 region has the DNA TGTGCCAGCAGCCTATCCGGGACAGCGAAAGAGACCCAGTACTTC. Protein sequence: CASSLSGTAKETQYF. The rearrangement uses TRBV9 and TRBJ2-5; 7 bases are shared with TRBD1. The V segment lost 4 bases and the J segment 3 bases; nucleotides outside the gene matches: 9. CDR1 and CDR2 (germline): SGDLS, YYNGEE. The CDR3 runs 15 residues.

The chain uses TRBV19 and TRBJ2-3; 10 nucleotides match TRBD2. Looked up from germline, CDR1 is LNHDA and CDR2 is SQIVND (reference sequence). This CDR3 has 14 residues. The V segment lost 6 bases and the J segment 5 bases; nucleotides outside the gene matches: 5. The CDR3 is CASSTSGGVDTQYF. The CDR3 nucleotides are TGTGCCAGTAGCACCAGCGGGGGGGTAGATACGCAGTATTTT.

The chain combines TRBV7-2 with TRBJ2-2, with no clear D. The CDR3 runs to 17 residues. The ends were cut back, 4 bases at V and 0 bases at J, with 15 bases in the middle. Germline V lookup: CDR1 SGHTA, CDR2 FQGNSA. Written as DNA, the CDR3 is TGTGCCAGCAGCTCAATACTGACTGGATCGAACACCGGGGAGCTGTTTTTT. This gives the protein CASSSILTGSNTGELFF.

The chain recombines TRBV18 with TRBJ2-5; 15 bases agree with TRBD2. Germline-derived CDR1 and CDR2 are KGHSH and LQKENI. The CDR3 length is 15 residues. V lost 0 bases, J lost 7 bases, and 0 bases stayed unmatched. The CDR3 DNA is TGTGCCAGCTCACCACCGGGACTAGCGGGGGGGACCCAGTACTTC. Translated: CASSPPGLAGGTQYF.